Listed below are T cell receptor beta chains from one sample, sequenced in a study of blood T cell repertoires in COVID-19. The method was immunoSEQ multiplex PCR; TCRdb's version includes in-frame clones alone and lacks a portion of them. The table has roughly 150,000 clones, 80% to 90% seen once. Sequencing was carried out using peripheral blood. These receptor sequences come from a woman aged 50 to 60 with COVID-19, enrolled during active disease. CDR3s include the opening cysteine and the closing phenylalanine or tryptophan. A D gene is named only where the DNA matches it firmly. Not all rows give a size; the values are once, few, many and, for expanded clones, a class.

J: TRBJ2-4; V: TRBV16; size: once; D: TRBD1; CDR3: CASSPGTGKGVYKNIQYF; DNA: TGTGCCAGCAGCCCCGGGACAGGCAAAGGGGTCTACAAAAACATTCAGTACTTC
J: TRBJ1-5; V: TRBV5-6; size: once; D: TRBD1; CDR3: CASSNGQGAFGNQPQHF; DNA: TGTGCCAGCAGCAACGGACAGGGGGCGTTCGGGAATCAGCCCCAGCATTTT
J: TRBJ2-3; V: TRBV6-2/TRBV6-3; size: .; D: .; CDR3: CASSYSRTADTQYF; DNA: TGTGCCAGCAGTTACTCGAGAACGGCAGATACGCAGTATTTT
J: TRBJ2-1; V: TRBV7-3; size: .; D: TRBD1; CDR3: CASSWTGGMQFF; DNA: TGTGCCAGCAGCTGGACAGGGGGGATGCAATTCTTC
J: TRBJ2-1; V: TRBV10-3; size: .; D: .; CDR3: CAISDVRASYNEQFF; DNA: TGTGCCATCAGTGATGTCCGAGCCTCCTACAATGAGCAGTTCTTC
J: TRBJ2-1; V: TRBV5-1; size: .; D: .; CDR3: CASSRQATYNEQFF; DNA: TGCGCCAGCAGCAGACAGGCAACCTACAATGAGCAGTTCTTC
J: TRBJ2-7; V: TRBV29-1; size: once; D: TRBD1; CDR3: CSAGQGAYEQYF; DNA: TGCAGCGCGGGACAGGGGGCCTACGAGCAGTACTTC
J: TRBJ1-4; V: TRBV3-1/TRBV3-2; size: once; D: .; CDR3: CASSQGGADEKLFF; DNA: TGTGCCAGCAGCCAAGGAGGAGCCGATGAAAAACTGTTTTTT
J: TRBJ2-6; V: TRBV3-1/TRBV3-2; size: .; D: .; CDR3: CASRGRGWVGANVLTF; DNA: TGTGCCAGCCGGGGTCGTGGCTGGGTTGGGGCCAACGTCCTGACTTTC
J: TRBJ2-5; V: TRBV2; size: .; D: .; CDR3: CASAPSGSETQYF; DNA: TGTGCCAGCGCTCCAAGCGGGTCGGAGACCCAGTACTTC
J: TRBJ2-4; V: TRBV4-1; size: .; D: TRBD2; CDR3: CASSQDRTSGGAAKNIQYF; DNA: TGCGCCAGCAGCCAAGACAGGACTAGCGGGGGGGCGGCCAAAAACATTCAGTACTTC
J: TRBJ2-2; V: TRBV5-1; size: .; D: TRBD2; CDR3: CASGLAGGLNTGELFF; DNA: TGCGCCAGCGGACTAGCGGGGGGTCTGAACACCGGGGAGCTGTTTTTT
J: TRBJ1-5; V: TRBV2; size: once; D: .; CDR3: CASSLDTSNQPQHF; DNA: TGTGCCAGCAGTTTGGACACCAGCAATCAGCCCCAGCATTTT